This T cell receptor beta chain stems from a study of shared clonotypes between healthy human individuals. Study background: Donors had three CD4 naive, three CD4 memory, two CD8 naive and one CD8 memory plate apiece. Study observations and caveats: About 5% of naive CD4 clonotypes were shared across four donors. Sequencing depth was expected to influence donor clonotype sharing.

This clone was detected once. The antigen remains undetermined. Sorted-subset replicate PCR reactions were performed with around 200 ng DNA, corresponding to roughly 30,000 T cell genomes. Generated by immunoSEQ multiplex PCR, the TCRdb table keeps only in-frame clones and is missing some. The sample has some 2.3 million clones; more than 85% are singletons. With 6 bases removed from V and 10 bases from J, the gap between germline ends came to 10 bases. CDR3 size: 10 residues. From germline, CDR1 is DFQATT and CDR2 SNEGSKA (reference sequence). This TCR was recovered from a young man in good health. Some clones in this sample may be carry-over from other donors' samples. This chain joins TRBV20-1 and TRBJ2-1; D is uncertain. The sequenced sample was naive CD4+ T cells from PBMCs. The subset was: CD45RA+ positively selected. CDR3 in amino acids: CSAIRQEQFF. CDR3 nucleotides: TGCAGTGCGATCCGTCAAGAGCAGTTCTTC.